This passage covers 27 T cell receptor beta chains from one sample sequenced in a study of Ad26.COV2.S vaccination and SARS-CoV-2 variants. The treatment was: some 20 received Ad26.COV2.S at low or high dose, single or two shots; 5 received placebo; per-sample allocation not given. At day 63 after the first vaccine or placebo injection, samples were drawn. Assay used: immunoSEQ multiplex PCR; TCRdb lists only in-frame clones, some missing. The repertoire includes around 300,000 clones, 65% to 90% of them detected once, and around a tenth sits in the top ten. The specimen was peripheral blood, collected in a trial of Ad26.COV2.S vaccine versus placebo. All receptors come from a person aged 18-60 years who received the Ad26.COV2.S COVID-19 vaccine or a placebo.

This sequence joins TRBV4-3 and TRBJ2-6, with 7 bases lining up with TRBD2. The ends lost 0 bases at V and 2 bases at J; junction bases unmatched: 4. CDR3 length: 17 amino acids. Per the germline V gene, CDR1 is LGHNA and CDR2 is YSLEER. For the CDR3, the DNA is TGCGCCAGCAGCCAAGAGGGAGGGTGGCCTGGGGCCAACGTCCTGACTTTC. This translates into CASSQEGGWPGANVLTF.

V usage is TRBV6-2 or TRBV6-3 and J usage is TRBJ2-7; D remains unclear. V lost 4 bases and J 2 bases, leaving 12 bases between the germline ends. CDR3 size: 14 residues. Per germline, CDR1 MNHEY and CDR2 SVGEGT. The CDR3 loop is CASSFPQLAYEQYF. In nucleotides, the CDR3 is TGTGCCAGCAGTTTTCCCCAACTTGCCTACGAGCAGTACTTC.

The chain is built from TRBV10-3 and TRBJ2-7, with TRBD2 identical over 10 bases. With 9 bases clipped from V and 4 bases from J, the junction kept 6 bases outside the gene matches. The CDR3 contains 13 residues. In germline, CDR1 is ENHRY, CDR2 SYGVKD. This CDR3 reads CAIQEREGYEQYF. CDR3 nucleotide sequence: TGTGCCATACAAGAGCGGGAGGGTTACGAGCAGTACTTC.

The rearrangement uses TRBV4-3 and TRBJ2-2; maybe TRBD1 (5 bases). From germline, CDR1 is LGHNA and CDR2 YSLEER. The V end was cut by 0 bases, the J end by 6 bases, with 8 bases between. The CDR3 loop spans 14 amino acids. The CDR3 nucleotides are TGCGCCAGCAGCCAAGAATCAGGGTCCGGGGAGCTGTTTTTT. It yields the protein CASSQESGSGELFF.

The chain recombines TRBV19 with TRBJ1-2, with D perhaps matching TRBD1 (5 bases). This CDR3 comprises 16 residues. V shed 4 bases and J shed 0 bases, with 15 bases lying between them. Germline V lookup: CDR1 LNHDA, CDR2 SQIVND (reference sequence). The CDR3 nucleotides read TGTGCCAGTAGTAGCCCCGGACATAGAGCTAACTATGGCTACACCTTC. Translated: CASSSPGHRANYGYTF.

The V call is TRBV4-3, the J call TRBJ1-2; 10 bases are shared with TRBD1. Germline values: CDR1 LGHNA, CDR2 YSLEER. CDR3 length equals 14 residues. The V and J ends lost 5 bases and 4 bases, in that order; junction bases with no gene match: 4. CDR3 protein: CASSARDRGYGYTF. The DNA for the CDR3 is TGCGCCAGCAGCGCCCGGGACAGGGGCTATGGCTACACCTTC.

The chain recombines TRBV9 with TRBJ2-5; 10 bases line up with TRBD2. CDR1 is SGDLS and CDR2 is YYNGEE in the germline V gene. With V trimmed by 4 bases and J by 0 bases, 3 bases remained unmatched. This CDR3 spans 15 amino acids. CDR3 protein: CASSFSGGYQETQYF. The CDR3 coding sequence is TGTGCCAGCAGCTTTAGCGGGGGGTACCAAGAGACCCAGTACTTC.

This clone was seen once. The genes are TRBV19 and TRBJ1-5, with unresolved D. Trimming took 6 bases from V and 3 from J, leaving 6 bases between them. Per the germline V gene, CDR1 is LNHDA and CDR2 is SQIVND (reference sequence). CDR3 size: 12 residues. The CDR3 nucleotides read TGTGCCAGTAGACCCCCCAATCAGCCCCAGCATTTT. Its protein is CASRPPNQPQHF. Variable domain in full (rest from reference TRBV19 and TRBJ1-5): DGGITQSPKYLFRKEGQNVTLSCEQNLNHDAMYWYRQDPGQGLRLIYYSQIVNDFQKGDIAEGYSVSREKKESFPLTVTSAQKNPTAFYLCASRPPNQPQHFGDGTRLSIL.

The rearrangement uses TRBV11-2 and TRBJ2-7; perhaps TRBD2 as D (6 bases). Trimming shortened V by 4 bases and J by 2 bases, and 12 bases separated the two germline ends. Germline V gives CDR1 SGHAT, CDR2 FQNNGV. The CDR3 runs to 14 residues. CDR3 DNA sequence: TGTGCCAGCAGCTCCCAGCGCGGGGCCTACGAGCAGTACTTC. It codes for CASSSQRGAYEQYF.

This rearrangement joins TRBV7-3 to TRBJ2-1, with a possible D match to TRBD2 (5 bases). The germline V gene has CDR1 SGHTA and CDR2 FQGTGA. There are 15 residues in the CDR3. The germline V and J ends were trimmed by 3 bases and 4 bases, with 13 bases remaining between them. The CDR3 DNA sequence: TGTGCCAGCAGCTTTACAAGCGGAGCTTACAATGAGCAGTTCTTC. Its translation is CASSFTSGAYNEQFF. Filled out from reference TRBV7-3 and TRBJ2-1, the complete variable domain reads GAGVSQTPSNKVTEKGKYVELRCDPISGHTALYWYRQSLGQGPEFLIYFQGTGAADDSGLPNDRFFAVRPEGSVSTLKIQRTERGDSAVYLCASSFTSGAYNEQFFGPGTRLTVL.

The genes are TRBV6-1 and TRBJ2-1; D is possibly TRBD2 (6 bases). CDR3 length: 16 residues. Germline V CDR1 and CDR2: MNHNS, SASEGT. Trimming shortened V by 2 bases and J by 0 bases, and 11 bases separated the two germline ends. The CDR3 protein is CASSERGGASYNEQFF. CDR3 DNA: TGTGCCAGCAGTGAAAGGGGCGGGGCCTCCTACAATGAGCAGTTCTTC.

The chain is built from TRBV10-3 and TRBJ2-7; perhaps D is TRBD1 or TRBD2 (6 bases each). The CDR3 has 15 residues. Per germline, CDR1 ENHRY and CDR2 SYGVKD. V was shortened by 6 bases and J by 7 bases, with 22 bases between the two germline ends. CDR3 loop: CAIRKGGRSLGEQYF. CDR3 coding DNA: TGTGCCATCAGGAAAGGGGGGAGGTCCCTGGGAGAGCAGTACTTC.

This clone was seen a few times. The genes are TRBV4-1 and TRBJ2-3, with D possibly being TRBD1 (5 bases). Trimming cost V 0 bases and J 1 base, with 11 bases left between them. The CDR3 has 16 amino acids. Germline loops: CDR1 MGHRA, CDR2 YSYEKL. This CDR3 is CASSQDPLGGTDTQYF. Here the CDR3 DNA reads TGCGCCAGCAGCCAAGATCCCCTAGGGGGCACAGATACGCAGTATTTT.

The genes are TRBV4-2 and TRBJ2-7; 7 bases align to TRBD1. The germline V gene has CDR1 LGHNA and CDR2 YNFKEQ. Trimming at V came to 4 bases and at J to 10 bases, leaving 16 bases not matched to a gene. The CDR3 spans 15 residues. Written as DNA, the CDR3 is TGTGCCAGCAGCCCTGGGGCAATTAAGACAGGGCGCCAGTACTTC. Translation gives CASSPGAIKTGRQYF.

The chain uses TRBV29-1 and TRBJ2-7, with D perhaps TRBD1 or TRBD2 (5 bases each). The CDR3 covers 13 residues. V gave up 7 bases and J gave up 2 bases, with 15 bases separating them. The germline V gene encodes CDR1 SQVTM and CDR2 ANQGSEA. For the CDR3, the DNA is TGCAGCGCTGGGGTGGGGGAGCCCTACGAGCAGTACTTC. The encoded protein is CSAGVGEPYEQYF.

This rearrangement joins TRBV4-2 to TRBJ1-4; D is ambiguous. Germline values: CDR1 LGHNA, CDR2 YNFKEQ. V lost 4 bases to trimming and J lost 0 bases, with 9 bases between them. This CDR3 has 15 amino acids. As DNA, the CDR3 is TGTGCCAGCAGCCCGTATCATACAACTAATGAAAAACTGTTTTTT. Translation gives CASSPYHTTNEKLFF.

The chain is built from TRBV4-3 and TRBJ2-2, with D possibly being TRBD2 (6 bases). Germline V gene lookup returns CDR1 LGHNA and CDR2 YSLEER. There are 17 residues in the CDR3. The V end was cut by 3 bases, the J end by 6 bases, with 20 bases between. The CDR3 bases are TGCGCCAGCAGCCAGGGAGGAGGAAGGGTCGGCGCCGGGGAGCTGTTTTTT. Amino acid sequence: CASSQGGGRVGAGELFF.

This chain uses TRBV9 with TRBJ2-2, with 8 nucleotides matching TRBD2. Looked up from germline, CDR1 is SGDLS and CDR2 is YYNGEE. This CDR3 comprises 16 residues. Trimming cost V 0 bases and J 3 bases; bases outside gene matches: 4. In DNA form, the CDR3 reads TGTGCCAGCAGCGTAGCGGGGGGGCCGTACACCGGGGAGCTGTTTTTT. It codes for CASSVAGGPYTGELFF.

The chain joins TRBV30 to TRBJ2-3; D not resolved. Looked up from germline, CDR1 is GTSNPN and CDR2 is SVGIG (reference sequence). Deletions cut 0 bases from V and 7 bases from J, with 8 bases between. There are 12 residues in the CDR3. CDR3 DNA sequence: TGTGCCTGGAGTGTCGGTGAGAATACGCAGTATTTT. Amino acids: CAWSVGENTQYF. The entire variable domain, with the rest obtained from reference TRBV30 and TRBJ2-3, is as follows: SQTIHQWPATLVQPVGSPLSLECTVEGTSNPNLYWYRQAAGRGLQLLFYSVGIGQISSEVPQNLSASRPQDRQFILSSKKLLLSDSGFYLCAWSVGENTQYFGPGTRLTVL.

This chain links TRBV28 with TRBJ2-3, with 14 bases identical to TRBD2. The CDR3 spans 17 residues. The V and J ends lost 3 bases and 3 bases, in that order; junction bases with no gene match: 5. Germline loops: CDR1 MDHEN, CDR2 SYDVKM. DNA for the CDR3: TGTGCCAGCAGTTTCCCGGGACTAGCGGGAGTAACAGATACGCAGTATTTT. As protein: CASSFPGLAGVTDTQYF.

The genes are TRBV2 and TRBJ2-4; 10 positions agree with TRBD2. Looked up from germline, CDR1 is SNHLY and CDR2 is FYNNEI. The CDR3 totals 14 residues. The CDR3 here is CEESGGAQKNIQYF. The CDR3 region has the DNA TGTGAAGAGAGCGGGGGGGCTCAGAAAAACATTCAGTACTTC.

The chain combines TRBV19 with TRBJ2-2; the D is unclear. Trimming took 3 bases from V and 5 from J, leaving 7 bases between them. The CDR3 loop spans 13 amino acids. CDR1 LNHDA and CDR2 SQIVND come from the germline V gene (reference sequence). CDR3 coding DNA: TGTGCCAGTAGTATCAGGATGACCGGGGAGCTGTTTTTT. Its translation is CASSIRMTGELFF. Looking up the rest from reference TRBV19 and TRBJ2-2 gives the full variable domain: DGGITQSPKYLFRKEGQNVTLSCEQNLNHDAMYWYRQDPGQGLRLIYYSQIVNDFQKGDIAEGYSVSREKKESFPLTVTSAQKNPTAFYLCASSIRMTGELFFGEGSRLTVL.

The V gene is TRBV28, the J gene TRBJ1-1, with no clear D. CDR1 is MDHEN and CDR2 is SYDVKM in the germline V gene. V shed 4 bases and J shed 5 bases, with 14 bases lying between them. This CDR3 comprises 14 residues. The CDR3 reads CASSSPSSRTEAFF. Written as DNA, the CDR3 is TGTGCCAGCAGTTCTCCCTCCTCTAGGACTGAAGCTTTCTTT.

This sequence joins TRBV3-1 (or the pseudogene TRBV3-2) and TRBJ2-3, with D unresolved. The CDR3 covers 15 residues. CDR1 and CDR2 (germline): LGHDT, YNNKEL (reference sequence). V was clipped by 0 bases and J by 2 bases, with 9 bases between them. The chain's CDR3 is CASSQDRTDTDTQYF. The CDR3 DNA sequence: TGTGCCAGCAGCCAAGATCGGACCGACACAGATACGCAGTATTTT.

Only one count was recorded for this clone. The CDR3 DNA follows: TGCAGCGGAGGGGGGCAGGGGCAGAATGAAAAACTGTTTTTT. Protein sequence: CSGGGQGQNEKLFF. The chain joins TRBV29-1 to TRBJ1-4; D may be TRBD1 (6 bases). Germline V gene lookup returns CDR1 SQVTM and CDR2 ANQGSEA. The CDR3 sequence is 14 residues long. The ends were cut back, 7 bases at V and 5 bases at J, with 17 bases in the middle.

The CDR3 sequence is CASSLPAGGLSLESPLHF. In nucleotides, the CDR3 is TGTGCCAGCAGCTTACCGGCAGGGGGTCTTTCTTTGGAATCACCCCTCCACTTT. The V and J genes are TRBV7-9 and TRBJ1-6; 7 nucleotides match TRBD1. This CDR3 spans 18 amino acids. Looked up from germline, CDR1 is SEHNR and CDR2 is FQNEAQ (reference sequence). V gave up 2 bases and J gave up 10 bases; unmatched junction bases: 17.

This clone appeared once. This chain uses TRBV6-2 or TRBV6-3 with TRBJ2-3, with D possibly TRBD1 on 6 matching bases. The V gene's germline CDR1 is MNHEY and CDR2 SVGEGT. CDR3 size: 14 residues. With 2 bases removed from V and 3 bases from J, the gap between germline ends came to 9 bases. The CDR3: CASSYRTVTDTQYF. The CDR3 nucleotides read TGTGCCAGCAGTTACCGGACAGTTACAGATACGCAGTATTTT.